One and the same sample provided the 2 T cell receptor beta chains below, sequenced in a study of T-cell reconstitution after alpha-beta-depleted transplantation in children. Preparation of the TCRbeta library used unique molecular identifiers. MiXCR was run by TCRdb on the PCR reads, yielding one entry per CDR3 protein. In the table there are over 550,000 distinct CDR3 sequences, more than 9% of which are singletons. Here the sequenced sample was PBMCs from the stem cell graft donor, taken from the stem cell graft. These receptor sequences come from a human donor who donated a stem cell graft to a child with acute myeloid leukemia.

This clonotype was picked up a small number of times. This sequence joins TRBV10-3 and TRBJ1-1; no clear D gene. CDR1 ENHRY and CDR2 SYGVKD come from the germline V gene. The CDR3 is made up of 12 amino acids. Deletions cut 0 bases from V and 4 bases from J, with 3 bases between. The DNA of the CDR3 is TGTGCCATCAGTGAGTCGCGCACTGAAGCTTTCTTT. Translation gives CAISESRTEAFF.

The chain couples TRBV5-1 to TRBJ2-7, with a tentative D call TRBD2 (6 bases). V gave up 0 bases and J gave up 0 bases, with 13 bases separating them. CDR1 SGHRS and CDR2 YFSETQ come from the germline V gene. This CDR3 is built from 16 residues. CDR3 DNA sequence: TGCGCCAGCAGCTTGGCCGGAGGGGCCCCCTCCTACGAGCAGTACTTC. Its protein is CASSLAGGAPSYEQYF.